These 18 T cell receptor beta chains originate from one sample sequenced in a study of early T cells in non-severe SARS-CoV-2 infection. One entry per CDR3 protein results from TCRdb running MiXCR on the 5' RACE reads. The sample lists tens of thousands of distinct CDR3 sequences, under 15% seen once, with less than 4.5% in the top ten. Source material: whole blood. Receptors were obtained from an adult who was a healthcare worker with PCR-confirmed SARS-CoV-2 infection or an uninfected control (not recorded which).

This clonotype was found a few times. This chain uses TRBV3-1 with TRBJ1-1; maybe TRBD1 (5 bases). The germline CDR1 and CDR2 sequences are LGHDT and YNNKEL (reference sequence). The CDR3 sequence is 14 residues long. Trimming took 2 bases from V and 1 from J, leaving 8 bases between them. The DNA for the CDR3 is TGTGCCAGCAGCCAAACGACAGAGAACACTGAAGCTTTCTTT. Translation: CASSQTTENTEAFF. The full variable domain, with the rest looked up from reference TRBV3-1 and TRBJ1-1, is DTAVSQTPKYLVTQMGNDKSIKCEQNLGHDTMYWYKQDSKKFLKIMFSYNNKELIINETVPNRFSPKSPDKAHLNLHINSLELGDSAVYFCASSQTTENTEAFFGQGTRLTVV.

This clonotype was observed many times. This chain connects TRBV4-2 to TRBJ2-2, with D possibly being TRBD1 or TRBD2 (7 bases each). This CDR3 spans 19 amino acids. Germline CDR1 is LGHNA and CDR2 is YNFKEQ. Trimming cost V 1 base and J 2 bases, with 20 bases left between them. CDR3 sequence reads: CASSQGQGGDFSNTGELFF. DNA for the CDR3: TGTGCCAGCAGCCAAGGACAGGGAGGGGACTTCTCAAACACCGGGGAGCTGTTTTTT.

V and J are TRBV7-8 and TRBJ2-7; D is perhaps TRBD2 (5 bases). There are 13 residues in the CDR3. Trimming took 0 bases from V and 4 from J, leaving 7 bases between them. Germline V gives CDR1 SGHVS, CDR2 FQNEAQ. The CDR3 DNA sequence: TGTGCCAGCAGCTTAGCGGCGGGTTACGAGCAGTACTTC. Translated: CASSLAAGYEQYF.

The CDR3 reads CASSRHLASSSYEQYF. The CDR3 DNA reads as TGTGCCAGCAGCCGACACTTAGCGAGCAGCTCCTACGAGCAGTACTTC. V is TRBV11-2 and J is TRBJ2-7; the D gene is possibly TRBD2 (5 bases). CDR1 SGHAT and CDR2 FQNNGV come from the germline V gene. The CDR3 has 16 amino acids. Trimming removed 5 bases from V and 0 bases from J, with 17 bases in between.

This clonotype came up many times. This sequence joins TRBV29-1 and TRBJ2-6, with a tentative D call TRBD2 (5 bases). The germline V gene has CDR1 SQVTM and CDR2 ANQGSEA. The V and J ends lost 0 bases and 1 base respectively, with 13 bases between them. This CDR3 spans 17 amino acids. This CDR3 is CSVEDKGSGSGANVLTF. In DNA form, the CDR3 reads TGCAGCGTTGAAGATAAAGGGAGTGGATCTGGGGCCAACGTCCTGACTTTC.

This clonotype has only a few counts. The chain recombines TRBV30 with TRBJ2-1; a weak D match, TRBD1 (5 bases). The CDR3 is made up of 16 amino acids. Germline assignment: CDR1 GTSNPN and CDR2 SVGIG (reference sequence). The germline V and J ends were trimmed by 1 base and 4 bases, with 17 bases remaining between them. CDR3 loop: CAWSEDRLQLYNEQFF. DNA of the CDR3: TGTGCCTGGAGTGAAGACAGACTTCAACTGTACAATGAGCAGTTCTTC.

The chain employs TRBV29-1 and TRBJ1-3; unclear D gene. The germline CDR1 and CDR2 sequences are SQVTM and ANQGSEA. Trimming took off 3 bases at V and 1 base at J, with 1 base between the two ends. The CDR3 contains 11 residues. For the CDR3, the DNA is TGCAGCGTTGATTCTGGAAACACCATATATTTT. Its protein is CSVDSGNTIYF.

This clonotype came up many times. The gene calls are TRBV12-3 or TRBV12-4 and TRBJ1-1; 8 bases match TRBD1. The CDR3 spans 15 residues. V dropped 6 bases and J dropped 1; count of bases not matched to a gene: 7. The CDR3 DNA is TGTGCCAGCAGCCTGTGGACAGGGCGGAACACTGAAGCTTTCTTT. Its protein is CASSLWTGRNTEAFF.

As DNA, the CDR3 is TGTGCCAGCACATCGCGGGGCCCAAACACCGGGGAGCTGTTTTTT. Translating gives CASTSRGPNTGELFF. The chain recombines TRBV2 with TRBJ2-2, with D possibly being TRBD2 (6 bases). Germline-derived CDR1 and CDR2 are SNHLY and FYNNEI. Trimming cost V 7 bases and J 2 bases, with 14 bases left between them. The length of the CDR3 is 15 residues. Together with reference TRBV2 and TRBJ2-2, the CDR3 gives the full variable domain: EPEVTQTPSHQVTQMGQEVILRCVPISNHLYFYWYRQILGQKVEFLVSFYNNEISEKSEIFDDQFSVERPDGSNFTLKIRSTKLEDSAMYFCASTSRGPNTGELFFGEGSRLTVL.

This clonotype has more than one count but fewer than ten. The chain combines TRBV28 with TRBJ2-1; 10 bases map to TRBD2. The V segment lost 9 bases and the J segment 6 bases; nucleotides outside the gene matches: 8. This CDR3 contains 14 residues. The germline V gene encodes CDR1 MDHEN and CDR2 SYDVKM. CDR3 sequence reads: CASKSGRGFNEQFF. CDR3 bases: TGTGCCAGTAAAAGCGGGAGGGGGTTCAATGAGCAGTTCTTC.

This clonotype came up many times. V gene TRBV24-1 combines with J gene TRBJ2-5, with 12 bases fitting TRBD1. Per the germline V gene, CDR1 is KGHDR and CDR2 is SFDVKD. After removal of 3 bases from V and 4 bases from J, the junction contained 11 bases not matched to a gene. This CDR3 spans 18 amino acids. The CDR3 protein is CATSDPGTGGAGGETQYF. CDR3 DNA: TGTGCCACCAGTGATCCCGGGACAGGGGGCGCCGGTGGAGAGACCCAGTACTTC.

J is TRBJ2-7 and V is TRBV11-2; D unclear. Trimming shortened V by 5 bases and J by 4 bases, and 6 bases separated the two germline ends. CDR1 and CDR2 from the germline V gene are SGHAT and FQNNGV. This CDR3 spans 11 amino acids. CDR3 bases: TGTGCCAGCAGCGTCGATTACGAGCAGTACTTC. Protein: CASSVDYEQYF.

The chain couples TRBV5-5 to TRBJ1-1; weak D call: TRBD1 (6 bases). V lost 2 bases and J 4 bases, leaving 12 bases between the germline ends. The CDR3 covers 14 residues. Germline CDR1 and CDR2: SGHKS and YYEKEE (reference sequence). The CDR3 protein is CASSFQGRGTEAFF. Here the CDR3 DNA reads TGTGCCAGCAGCTTTCAGGGCAGGGGCACTGAAGCTTTCTTT.

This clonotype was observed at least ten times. Here the CDR3 DNA reads TGTGCCAGCAGTTACTCAGCTAGGGCTGGGGCCAACGTCCTGACTTTC. Translated: CASSYSARAGANVLTF. The gene calls are TRBV6-5 and TRBJ2-6; no definite D call. The V end lost 0 bases, the J end lost 2 bases, and 8 bases lay between the germline ends. Germline CDR1 MNHEY, CDR2 SVGAGI. The CDR3 loop spans 16 amino acids.

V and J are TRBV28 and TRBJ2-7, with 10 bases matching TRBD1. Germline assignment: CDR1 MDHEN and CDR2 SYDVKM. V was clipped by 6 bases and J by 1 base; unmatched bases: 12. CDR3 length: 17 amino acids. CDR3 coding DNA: TGTGCCAGCAGGAGGGACAGGGGTGCAGCCCGGTCCTACGAGCAGTACTTC. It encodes CASRRDRGAARSYEQYF.

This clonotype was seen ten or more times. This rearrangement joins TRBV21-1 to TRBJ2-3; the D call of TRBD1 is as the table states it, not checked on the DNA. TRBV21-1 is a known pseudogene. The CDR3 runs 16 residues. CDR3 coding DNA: TGTGCCAGCAGCGGAAAGGGACAGTCTAGCACAGATACGCAGTATTTT. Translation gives CASSGKGQSSTDTQYF.

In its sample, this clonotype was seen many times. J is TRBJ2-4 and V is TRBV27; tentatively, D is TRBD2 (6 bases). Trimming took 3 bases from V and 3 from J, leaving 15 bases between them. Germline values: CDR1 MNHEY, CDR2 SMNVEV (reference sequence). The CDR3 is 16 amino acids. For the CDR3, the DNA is TGTGCCAGCAGTTTCGGGAGAGAAGGGGACAAAAACATTCAGTACTTC. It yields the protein CASSFGREGDKNIQYF.

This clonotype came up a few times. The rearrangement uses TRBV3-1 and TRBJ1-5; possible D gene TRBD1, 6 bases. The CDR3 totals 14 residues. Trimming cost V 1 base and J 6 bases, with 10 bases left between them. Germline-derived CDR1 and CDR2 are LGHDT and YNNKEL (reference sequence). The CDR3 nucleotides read TGTGCCAGCAGCCAAGCACAGGGCTCTCAGCCCCAGCATTTT. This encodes CASSQAQGSQPQHF. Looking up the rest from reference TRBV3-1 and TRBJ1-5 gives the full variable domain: DTAVSQTPKYLVTQMGNDKSIKCEQNLGHDTMYWYKQDSKKFLKIMFSYNNKELIINETVPNRFSPKSPDKAHLNLHINSLELGDSAVYFCASSQAQGSQPQHFGDGTRLSIL.